These T cell receptor beta chains were read from a single sample in a study of T-cell reconstitution after alpha-beta-depleted transplantation in children. TCRdb ran MiXCR on the PCR reads and lists one entry per CDR3 protein. The data show a few hundred thousand distinct CDR3 sequences, with 9% to 12% seen just once and more than 2% held by the top ten. The material was PBMCs from the stem cell graft donor, obtained from the stem cell graft. These receptors all come from a human donor who donated a stem cell graft to a child with acute lymphoblastic leukemia. The CDR3 runs from the conserved cysteine through the conserved F or W. D genes are given only for firm matches. Some rows mark clone size as missing; the rest say once, few, many or name a class of expanded clone.

V	size	J	D	CDR3	DNA
TRBV9	few	TRBJ2-7	-	CASSVQGLPPNEQYF	TGTGCCAGCAGCGTACAGGGTCTCCCCCCCAACGAGCAGTACTTC
TRBV7-9	-	TRBJ2-1	-	CASSSGREEQFF	TGTGCCAGCAGCTCTGGCCGGGAAGAGCAGTTCTTC
TRBV7-6	-	TRBJ2-1	TRBD2	CASSSQTSGNFNEQFF	TGTGCCAGCAGCTCCCAAACTAGCGGGAATTTCAATGAGCAGTTCTTC
TRBV20-1	many	TRBJ1-5	TRBD1	CSARQGQGNQPQHF	TGCAGTGCTCGACAGGGGCAGGGCAATCAGCCCCAGCATTTT
TRBV7-2	many	TRBJ2-7	-	CASSLIGTVTYEQYF	TGTGCCAGCAGCTTAATTGGGACCGTTACCTACGAGCAGTACTTC
TRBV5-1	many	TRBJ1-2	TRBD1	CASSSDRGGRGYTF	TGCGCCAGCAGCTCCGACAGGGGAGGGCGAGGCTACACCTTC
TRBV10-3	-	TRBJ2-2	-	CAIELPNTGELFF	TGTGCCATCGAACTACCCAACACCGGGGAGCTGTTTTTT
TRBV20-1	few	TRBJ2-1	TRBD2	CSARGSGRAYNEQFF	TGCAGTGCTAGAGGTAGCGGGAGGGCATACAATGAGCAGTTCTTC
TRBV28	many	TRBJ2-7	-	CASNPTGGWYEQYF	TGTGCCAGCAACCCCACCGGGGGCTGGTACGAGCAGTACTTC
TRBV4-3	-	TRBJ1-6	-	CASSHLQGDLANSPLHF	TGCGCCAGCAGCCACCTACAGGGAGACCTGGCTAATTCACCCCTCCACTTT
TRBV15	-	TRBJ2-1	TRBD2	CATRQGLANYNEQFF	TGTGCCACCAGGCAGGGACTAGCAAACTACAATGAGCAGTTCTTC
TRBV4-3	-	TRBJ2-6	-	CASSQVDPGRLSGANVLTF	TGCGCCAGCAGCCAAGTAGATCCAGGCCGTCTCTCTGGGGCCAACGTCCTGACTTTC
TRBV28	many	TRBJ2-1	-	CATIMDSSYNEQFF	TGTGCCACCATTATGGACAGCTCCTACAATGAGCAGTTCTTC
TRBV5-1	-	TRBJ2-1	TRBD2	CASSSSGGGTKNEQFF	TGCGCCAGCAGCTCGAGTGGGGGAGGGACTAAGAATGAGCAGTTCTTC
TRBV5-1	many	TRBJ2-2	-	CASRGLKGVAGELFF	TGCGCCAGCAGGGGATTGAAAGGGGTTGCCGGGGAGCTGTTTTTT
TRBV4-1	many	TRBJ2-7	TRBD1	CASQPGDSYEQYF	TGCGCCAGCCAGCCAGGGGACAGTTACGAGCAGTACTTC
TRBV6-1	-	TRBJ2-2	-	CASSVQLGGTGELFF	TGTGCCAGCAGTGTCCAGCTGGGAGGAACCGGGGAGCTGTTTTTT
TRBV7-9	few	TRBJ2-7	-	CASSLPGRAYEQYF	TGTGCCAGCAGCCTCCCTGGCAGGGCCTACGAGCAGTACTTC
TRBV11-2	-	TRBJ2-3	-	CASSLTFLGEMGTDTQYF	TGTGCCAGCAGCTTAACTTTCTTAGGGGAAATGGGCACAGATACGCAGTATTTT
TRBV3-1	few	TRBJ1-1	TRBD1	CASSQPLGQGVTEAFF	TGTGCCAGCAGCCAACCTCTCGGACAGGGTGTCACTGAAGCTTTCTTT
TRBV5-1	few	TRBJ2-2	-	CASSLYGVDTGELFF	TGCGCCAGCAGCTTGTATGGTGTAGACACCGGGGAGCTGTTTTTT
TRBV7-3	few	TRBJ1-3	-	CASSTAGPYSGNTIYF	TGTGCCAGCAGCACAGCAGGGCCATACTCTGGAAACACCATATATTTT
TRBV6-5	many	TRBJ1-1	-	CASSLTGKRAFF	TGTGCCAGCAGTCTAACAGGGAAGAGGGCTTTCTTT
TRBV11-2	few	TRBJ2-2	TRBD1	CASTTRDRGLIANTGELFF	TGTGCCAGCACCACGAGGGACAGGGGTTTAATTGCGAACACCGGGGAGCTGTTTTTT
TRBV6-1	-	TRBJ2-1	-	CASTYRGGSHNEQFF	TGTGCCAGCACCTACCGCGGTGGCAGCCACAATGAGCAGTTCTTC
TRBV21-1	few	TRBJ2-1	-	CASNLWDSYNEQFF	TGTGCCAGCAACCTCTGGGACTCCTACAATGAGCAGTTCTTC
TRBV5-1	few	TRBJ2-7	-	CASSLEARFIDEQYF	TGCGCCAGCAGCTTGGAGGCAAGATTTATCGACGAGCAGTACTTC
TRBV7-9	many	TRBJ2-3	-	CASSPGWGPSTQYF	TGTGCCAGCAGCCCAGGATGGGGCCCCTCGACGCAGTATTTT
TRBV5-1	few	TRBJ2-2	-	CASSSWAGHATTGELFF	TGCGCCAGCAGCTCTTGGGCAGGGCACGCGACCACCGGGGAGCTGTTTTTT
TRBV5-1	many	TRBJ2-7	TRBD1	CASSSGTGIYEQYF	TGCGCCAGCAGCTCCGGGACAGGGATCTACGAGCAGTACTTC
TRBV20-1	-	TRBJ2-3	-	CSADGQTGVDTQYF	TGCAGTGCAGACGGACAAACCGGGGTAGATACGCAGTATTTT
TRBV7-9	many	TRBJ2-3	TRBD1	CASGPTGVEPADTQYF	TGTGCCAGCGGGCCCACAGGGGTCGAACCCGCAGATACGCAGTATTTT
TRBV27	-	TRBJ1-5	-	CASSFRDEKDHISNQPQHF	TGTGCCAGCAGTTTCAGGGACGAGAAGGACCATATTAGCAATCAGCCCCAGCATTTT
TRBV5-1	many	TRBJ2-1	-	CASSLGLGQVRNEQFF	TGCGCCAGCAGCTTGGGTTTGGGTCAGGTTCGGAATGAGCAGTTCTTC
TRBV5-1	-	TRBJ2-1	TRBD2	CASSLASGSFNEQFF	TGCGCCAGCAGCTTGGCCAGCGGGAGTTTCAATGAGCAGTTCTTC
TRBV7-2	-	TRBJ2-7	-	CASSLGWGFNEQYF	TGTGCCAGCAGCTTAGGGTGGGGGTTCAACGAGCAGTACTTC
TRBV20-1	many	TRBJ2-7	-	CSARSWTTPEQYF	TGCAGTGCTAGATCTTGGACTACGCCCGAGCAGTACTTC
TRBV6-1	-	TRBJ2-3	-	CASGIWGGTDTQYF	TGTGCCAGCGGAATATGGGGCGGCACAGATACGCAGTATTTT
TRBV16	-	TRBJ2-7	TRBD1	CASSQETGETYEQYF	TGTGCCAGCAGTCAGGAGACAGGGGAAACCTACGAGCAGTACTTC
TRBV7-9	-	TRBJ2-1	TRBD1	CASSATGGGNEQFF	TGTGCCAGCAGCGCGACAGGGGGGGGGAATGAGCAGTTCTTC
TRBV12-3/TRBV12-4	few	TRBJ2-5	-	CASSLSSWETQYF	TGTGCCAGCAGTTTATCCTCATGGGAGACCCAGTACTTC
TRBV20-1	few	TRBJ2-1	TRBD2	CSARVLGTSWGNEQFF	TGCAGTGCTAGAGTCCTCGGGACTAGCTGGGGTAATGAGCAGTTCTTC